This TCR beta chain was found in a study of a mutant IDH1 vaccine in newly diagnosed glioma. Overall study: Patients arrived already treated with radiotherapy, temozolomide, or both, most having had both.

The germline V gene encodes CDR1 SGHKS and CDR2 YYEKEE (reference sequence). CDR3 length: 13 residues. The V segment lost 3 bases and the J segment 6 bases; nucleotides outside the gene matches: 0. Clones were read by immunoSEQ multiplex PCR, and TCRdb kept only the in-frame ones, dropping some. Among 60,000 to 85,000 clones listed, about four fifths were seen once. The time point here: baseline, week 1 (first vaccination visit). Described treatment: pre-vaccination baseline after standard-of-care therapy. The clonotype was recovered from a man aged 50-59 years with glioma. The source material was PBMCs, sampled from a glioma patient treated with radiotherapy, temozolomide or both. The gene calls are TRBV5-5 and TRBJ2-2; 9 bases match TRBD1. CDR3 nucleotides: TGTGCCAGCAGCTGGACAGGGGCCGGGGAGCTGTTTTTT. Translating gives CASSWTGAGELFF.